This T cell receptor beta chain was observed in a study of T cells in Graves' hyperthyroidism and ophthalmopathy. TCR beta CDR3 regions were amplified from RNA. First-round RT-PCR with HTBI primers amplified the TCR CDR3 region. TCRdb re-called the multiplex PCR reads with MiXCR, one entry per CDR3 protein. The sample gives more than 550,000 distinct CDR3 sequences, just under 45% of which show up once; approximately 6.8% is in the top ten. This clonotype originated in an adult man with Graves' disease, either hyperthyroidism or ophthalmopathy (not recorded which). The specimen was peripheral blood or thyroid tissue (not recorded which).

The CDR3 loop reads CASSGDGGLYEQYF. The CDR3 DNA is TGTGCCAGCAGTGGGGACGGCGGTCTCTACGAGCAGTACTTC. The chain combines TRBV7-9 with TRBJ2-7, with D perhaps matching TRBD1 or TRBD2 (5 bases each). The CDR3 length is 14 residues. Germline CDR1 and CDR2: SEHNR and FQNEAQ (reference sequence). V lost 6 bases, J lost 3 bases, and 15 bases lay in between.